A single sample gave rise to the 5 T cell receptor beta chains below, sequenced in a study of T cells in Graves' hyperthyroidism and ophthalmopathy. The investigators amplified TCR beta CDR3 regions from RNA transcripts. A set of HTBI primers served as the primers for a first-round RT-PCR of the TCR CDR3. TCRdb reprocessed the multiplex PCR reads with MiXCR, giving one entry per CDR3 protein. The sample lists about 380,000 distinct CDR3 sequences, approximately 15% occurring once. Sequencing was performed on blood. The receptor source for this set is a woman in her sixties with Graves' hyperthyroidism.

In its sample, this clonotype was seen many times. In DNA form, the CDR3 reads TGTGCCAGCAAGGTTGGGCAGTCTTACAATGAGCAGTTCTTC. Amino acids: CASKVGQSYNEQFF. The gene calls are TRBV27 and TRBJ2-1; D is ambiguous. Germline CDR1 and CDR2: MNHEY and SMNVEV (reference sequence). The CDR3 is made up of 14 amino acids. V shed 7 bases and J shed 4 bases, with 14 bases lying between them.

This clonotype came up many times. The CDR3 spells CASSPDRDYEQYF. Here the CDR3 DNA reads TGTGCCAGCTCACCGGACAGGGATTACGAGCAGTACTTC. The chain recombines TRBV18 with TRBJ2-7; 8 bases line up with TRBD1. This CDR3 is 13 amino acids long. V gave up 3 bases and J gave up 4 bases; unmatched junction bases: 2. Per germline, CDR1 KGHSH and CDR2 LQKENI.

On this clonotype: One base away lies a much larger clone, so this may be a sequencing read error. This chain connects TRBV5-1 to TRBJ2-3; perhaps TRBD1 as D (6 bases). Germline CDR1 and CDR2: SGHRS and YFSETQ. This CDR3 spans 15 amino acids. The CDR3 DNA reads as TGCGCCGGCAGCTTGATACAGGGATCCACAGATACGCAGTATTTT. Amino acids: CAGSLIQGSTDTQYF.

In this sample, this clonotype turned up many times. V is TRBV5-5 and J is TRBJ2-7, with 10 bases identical to TRBD2. V shed 4 bases, J shed 0 bases, and the junction held 4 bases outside the gene matches. CDR3 length: 15 residues. Germline-derived CDR1 and CDR2 are SGHKS and YYEKEE (reference sequence). CDR3 sequence (DNA): TGTGCCAGCAGCGACAGGACTAGCGGCTCCTACGAGCAGTACTTC. Translation gives CASSDRTSGSYEQYF.

This clonotype was counted only a few times. This chain connects TRBV13 to TRBJ2-2; 14 bases match TRBD2. The germline CDR1 and CDR2 sequences are PRHDT and FYEKMQ (reference sequence). J gave up 3 bases and V 4 bases, and 7 bases lay outside the gene matches. This CDR3 has 18 amino acids. The CDR3 protein is CASSYLPGLAGDTGELFF. CDR3 sequence (DNA): TGTGCCAGCAGCTACCTACCGGGACTAGCGGGAGACACCGGGGAGCTGTTTTTT.